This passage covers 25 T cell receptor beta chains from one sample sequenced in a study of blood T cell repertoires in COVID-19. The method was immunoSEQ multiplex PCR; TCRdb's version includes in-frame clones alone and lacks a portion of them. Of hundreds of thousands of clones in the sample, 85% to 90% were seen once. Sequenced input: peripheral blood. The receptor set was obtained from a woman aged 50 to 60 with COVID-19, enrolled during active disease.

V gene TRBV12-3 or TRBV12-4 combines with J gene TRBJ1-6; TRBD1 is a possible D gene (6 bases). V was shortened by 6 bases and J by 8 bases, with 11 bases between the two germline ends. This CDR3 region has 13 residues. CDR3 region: CASSQGKDSPLHF. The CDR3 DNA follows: TGTGCCAGCAGCCAGGGGAAGGATTCACCCCTCCACTTT.

The CDR3 coding sequence is TGTGCCAGCAGGTCAATACGGGAGACCCAGTACTTC. Protein sequence: CASRSIRETQYF. V and J are TRBV7-9 and TRBJ2-5, with no clear D. V dropped 6 bases and J dropped 5 bases, with 10 bases sitting between them. From germline, CDR1 is SEHNR and CDR2 FQNEAQ (reference sequence). The CDR3 covers 12 residues.

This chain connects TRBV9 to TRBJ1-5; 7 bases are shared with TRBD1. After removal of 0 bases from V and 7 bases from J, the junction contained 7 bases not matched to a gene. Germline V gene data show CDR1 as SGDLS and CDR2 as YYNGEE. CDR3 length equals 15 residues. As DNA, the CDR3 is TGTGCCAGCAGCGTAGAGAGCACAGGGGTCCAGCCCCAGCATTTT. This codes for CASSVESTGVQPQHF. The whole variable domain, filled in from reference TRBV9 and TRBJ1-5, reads DSGVTQTPKHLITATGQRVTLRCSPRSGDLSVYWYQQSLDQGLQFLIQYYNGEERAKGNILERFSAQQFPDLHSELNLSSLELGDSALYFCASSVESTGVQPQHFGDGTRLSIL.

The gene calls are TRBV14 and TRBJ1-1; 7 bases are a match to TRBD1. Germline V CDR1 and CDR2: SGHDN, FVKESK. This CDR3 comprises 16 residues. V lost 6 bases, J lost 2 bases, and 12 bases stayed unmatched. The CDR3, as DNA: TGTGCCAGCAGACTTAACTTGGGACAGATAAACACTGAAGCTTTCTTT. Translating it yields CASRLNLGQINTEAFF.

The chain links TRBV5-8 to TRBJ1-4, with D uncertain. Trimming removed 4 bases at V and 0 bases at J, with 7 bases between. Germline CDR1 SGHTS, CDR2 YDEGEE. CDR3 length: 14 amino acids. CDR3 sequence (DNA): TGTGCCAGCAGCGTCCGTGCAACTAATGAAAAACTGTTTTTT. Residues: CASSVRATNEKLFF.

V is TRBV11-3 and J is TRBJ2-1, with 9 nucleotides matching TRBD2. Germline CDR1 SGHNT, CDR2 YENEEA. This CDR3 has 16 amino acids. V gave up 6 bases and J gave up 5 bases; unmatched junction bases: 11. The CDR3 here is CASSNTRLAAHNEQFF. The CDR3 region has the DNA TGTGCCAGCAGTAACACCCGACTAGCGGCACACAATGAGCAGTTCTTC. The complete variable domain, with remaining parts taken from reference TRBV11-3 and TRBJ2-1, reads EAGVVQSPRYKIIEKKQPVAFWCNPISGHNTLYWYLQNLGQGPELLIRYENEEAVDDSQLPKDRFSAERLKGVDSTLKIQPAELGDSAVYLCASSNTRLAAHNEQFFGPGTRLTVL.

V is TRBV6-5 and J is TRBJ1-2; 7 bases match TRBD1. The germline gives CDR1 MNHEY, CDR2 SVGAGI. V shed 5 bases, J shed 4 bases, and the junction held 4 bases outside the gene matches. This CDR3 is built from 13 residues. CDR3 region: CASSTGAGYGYTF. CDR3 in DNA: TGTGCCAGCAGTACAGGGGCGGGCTATGGCTACACCTTC.

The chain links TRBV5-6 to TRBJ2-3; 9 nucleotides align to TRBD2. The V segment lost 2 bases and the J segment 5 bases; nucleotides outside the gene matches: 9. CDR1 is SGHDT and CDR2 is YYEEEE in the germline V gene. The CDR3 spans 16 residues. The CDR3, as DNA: TGTGCCAGCAGCTTTCCCGGGACTAGCACGGTAGATACGCAGTATTTT. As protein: CASSFPGTSTVDTQYF. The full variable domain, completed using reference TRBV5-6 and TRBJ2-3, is DAGVTQSPTHLIKTRGQQVTLRCSPKSGHDTVSWYQQALGQGPQFIFQYYEEEERQRGNFPDRFSGHQFPNYSSELNVNALLLGDSALYLCASSFPGTSTVDTQYFGPGTRLTVL.

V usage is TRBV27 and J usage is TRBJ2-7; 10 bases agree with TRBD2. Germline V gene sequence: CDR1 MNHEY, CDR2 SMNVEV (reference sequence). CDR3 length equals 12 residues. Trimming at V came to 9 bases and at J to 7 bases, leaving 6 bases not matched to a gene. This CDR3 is CARAGGPGEQYF. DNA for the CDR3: TGTGCCAGAGCGGGAGGGCCGGGGGAGCAGTACTTC.

In DNA, the CDR3 is TGTGCCAGCAGCTTATTTGCGGAAAATGGAAACACCATATATTTT. This gives the protein CASSLFAENGNTIYF. The rearrangement uses TRBV7-3 and TRBJ1-3; D is uncertain. The V end lost 2 bases, the J end lost 3 bases, and 11 bases lay between the germline ends. The CDR3 is made up of 15 amino acids. Germline V gives CDR1 SGHTA, CDR2 FQGTGA.

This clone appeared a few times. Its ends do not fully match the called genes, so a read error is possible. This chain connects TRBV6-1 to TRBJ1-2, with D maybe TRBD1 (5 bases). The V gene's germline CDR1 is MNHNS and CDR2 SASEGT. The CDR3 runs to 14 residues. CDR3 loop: CASNESGDSGGYTF. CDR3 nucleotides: TGTGCCAGCAATGAAAGCGGGGACTCAGGCGGCTACACCTTC.

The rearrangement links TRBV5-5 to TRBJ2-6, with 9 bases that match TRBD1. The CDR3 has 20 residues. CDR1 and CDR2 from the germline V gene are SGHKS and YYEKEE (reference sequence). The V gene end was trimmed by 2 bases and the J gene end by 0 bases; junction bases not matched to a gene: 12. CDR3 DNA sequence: TGTGCCAGCAGCTTACTGCCGAGGACAGGGGACGGCTCTGGGGCCAACGTCCTGACTTTC. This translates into CASSLLPRTGDGSGANVLTF.

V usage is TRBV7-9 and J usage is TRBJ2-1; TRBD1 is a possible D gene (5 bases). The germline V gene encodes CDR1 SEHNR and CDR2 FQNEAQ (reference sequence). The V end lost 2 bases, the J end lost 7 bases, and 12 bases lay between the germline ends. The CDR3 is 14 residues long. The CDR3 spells CASSLIRGRNEQFF. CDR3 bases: TGTGCCAGCAGCTTAATAAGGGGTCGGAATGAGCAGTTCTTC.

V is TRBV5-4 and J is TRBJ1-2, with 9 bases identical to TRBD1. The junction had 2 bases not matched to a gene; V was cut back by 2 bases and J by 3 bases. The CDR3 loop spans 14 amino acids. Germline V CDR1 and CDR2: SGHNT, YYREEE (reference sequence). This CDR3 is CASSLQGADYGYTF. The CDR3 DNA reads TGTGCCAGCAGCTTACAGGGGGCTGACTATGGCTACACCTTC.

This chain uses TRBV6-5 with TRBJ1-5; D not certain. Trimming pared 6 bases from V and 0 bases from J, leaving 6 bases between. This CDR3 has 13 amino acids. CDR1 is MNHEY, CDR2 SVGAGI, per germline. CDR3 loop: CASRLNSNQPQHF. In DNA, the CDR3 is TGTGCCAGCAGGTTAAATAGCAATCAGCCCCAGCATTTT.

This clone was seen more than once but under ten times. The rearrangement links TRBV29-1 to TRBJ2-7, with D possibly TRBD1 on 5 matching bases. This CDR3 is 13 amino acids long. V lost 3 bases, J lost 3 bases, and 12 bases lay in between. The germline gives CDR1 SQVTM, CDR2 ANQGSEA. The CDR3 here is CSVDTPGNYEQYF. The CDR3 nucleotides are TGCAGCGTTGATACCCCAGGGAACTACGAGCAGTACTTC.

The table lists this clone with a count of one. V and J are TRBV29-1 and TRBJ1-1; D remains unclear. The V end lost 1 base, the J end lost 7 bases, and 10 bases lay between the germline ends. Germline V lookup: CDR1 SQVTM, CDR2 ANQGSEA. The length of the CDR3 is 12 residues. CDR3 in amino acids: CSVEVNGFEAFF. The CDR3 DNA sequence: TGCAGCGTTGAAGTCAACGGTTTTGAAGCTTTCTTT.

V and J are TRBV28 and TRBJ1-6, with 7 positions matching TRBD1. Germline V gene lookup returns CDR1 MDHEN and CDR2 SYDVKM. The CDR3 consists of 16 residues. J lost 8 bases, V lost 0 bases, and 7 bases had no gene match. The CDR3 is CASSLWEGTADSPLHF. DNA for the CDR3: TGTGCCAGCAGTTTATGGGAAGGGACAGCCGATTCACCCCTCCACTTT.

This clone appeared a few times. CDR3 sequence reads: CASSLGSGRTAGELFF. CDR3 nucleotides: TGCGCCAGCAGCTTGGGTAGCGGGAGGACCGCCGGGGAGCTGTTTTTT. This chain joins TRBV5-1 and TRBJ2-2; 10 nucleotides line up with TRBD2. V lost 0 bases, J lost 6 bases, and 5 bases stayed unmatched. Germline CDR1 is SGHRS and CDR2 is YFSETQ. The length of the CDR3 is 16 residues. The full variable domain, in which reference TRBV5-1 and TRBJ2-2 provide the parts outside the CDR3, is KAGVTQTPRYLIKTRGQQVTLSCSPISGHRSVSWYQQTPGQGLQFLFEYFSETQRNKGNFPGRFSGRQFSNSRSEMNVSTLELGDSALYLCASSLGSGRTAGELFFGEGSRLTVL.

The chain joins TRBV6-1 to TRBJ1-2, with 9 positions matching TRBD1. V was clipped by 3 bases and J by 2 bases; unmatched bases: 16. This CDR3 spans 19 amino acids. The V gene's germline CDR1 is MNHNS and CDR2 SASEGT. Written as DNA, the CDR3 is TGTGCCAGCAGTGACTACAAACTTGGGACAGGGAACTTGAACTATGGCTACACCTTC. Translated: CASSDYKLGTGNLNYGYTF.

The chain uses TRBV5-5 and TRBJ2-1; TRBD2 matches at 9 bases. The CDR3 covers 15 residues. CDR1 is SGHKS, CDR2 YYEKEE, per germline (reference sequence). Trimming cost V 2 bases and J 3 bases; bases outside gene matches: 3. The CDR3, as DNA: TGTGCCAGCAGCTTTGCTAGCGGGAACTACAATGAGCAGTTCTTC. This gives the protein CASSFASGNYNEQFF. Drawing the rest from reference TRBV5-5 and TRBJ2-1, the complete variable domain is DAGVTQSPTHLIKTRGQQVTLRCSPISGHKSVSWYQQVLGQGPQFIFQYYEKEERGRGNFPDRFSARQFPNYSSELNVNALLLGDSALYLCASSFASGNYNEQFFGPGTRLTVL.

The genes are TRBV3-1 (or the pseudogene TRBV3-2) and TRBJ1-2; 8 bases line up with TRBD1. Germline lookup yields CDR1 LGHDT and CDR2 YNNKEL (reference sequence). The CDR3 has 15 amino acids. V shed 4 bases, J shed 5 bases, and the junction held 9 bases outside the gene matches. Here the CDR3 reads CASSRSQGAGYGYTF. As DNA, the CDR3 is TGTGCCAGCAGCCGTTCCCAGGGGGCTGGTTATGGCTACACCTTC.

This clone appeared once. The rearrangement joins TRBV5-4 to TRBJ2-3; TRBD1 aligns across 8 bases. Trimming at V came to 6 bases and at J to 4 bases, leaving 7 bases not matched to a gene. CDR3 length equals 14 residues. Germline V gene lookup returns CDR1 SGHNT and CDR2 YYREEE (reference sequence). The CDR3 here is CASIDRGTPDTQYF. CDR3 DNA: TGTGCCAGCATCGACAGGGGCACCCCAGATACGCAGTATTTT.

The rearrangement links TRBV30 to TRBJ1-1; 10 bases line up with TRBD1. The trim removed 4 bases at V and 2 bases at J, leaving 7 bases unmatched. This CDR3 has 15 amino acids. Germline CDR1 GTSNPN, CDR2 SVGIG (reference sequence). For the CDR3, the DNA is TGTGCCTGGACATTCGGGGACAGGGGAAACACTGAAGCTTTCTTT. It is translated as CAWTFGDRGNTEAFF. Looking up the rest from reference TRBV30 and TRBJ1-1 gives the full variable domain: SQTIHQWPATLVQPVGSPLSLECTVEGTSNPNLYWYRQAAGRGLQLLFYSVGIGQISSEVPQNLSASRPQDRQFILSSKKLLLSDSGFYLCAWTFGDRGNTEAFFGQGTRLTVV.

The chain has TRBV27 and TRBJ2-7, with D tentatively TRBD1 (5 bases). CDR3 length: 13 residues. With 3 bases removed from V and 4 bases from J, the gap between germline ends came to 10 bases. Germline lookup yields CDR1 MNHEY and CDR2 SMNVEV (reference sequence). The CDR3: CASSLAGNYEQYF. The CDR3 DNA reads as TGTGCCAGCAGTTTGGCAGGGAATTACGAGCAGTACTTC.